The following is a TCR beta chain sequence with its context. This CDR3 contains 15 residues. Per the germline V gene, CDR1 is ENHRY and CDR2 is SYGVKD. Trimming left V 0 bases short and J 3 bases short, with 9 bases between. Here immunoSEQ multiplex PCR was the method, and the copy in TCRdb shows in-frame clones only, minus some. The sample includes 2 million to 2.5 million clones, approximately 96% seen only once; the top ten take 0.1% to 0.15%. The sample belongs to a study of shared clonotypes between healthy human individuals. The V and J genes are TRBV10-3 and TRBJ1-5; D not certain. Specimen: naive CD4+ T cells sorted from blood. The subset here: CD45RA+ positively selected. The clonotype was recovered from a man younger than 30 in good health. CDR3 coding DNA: TGTGCCATCAGTGAGTCGAGTACTTACAATCAGCCCCAGCATTTT. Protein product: CAISESSTYNQPQHF.